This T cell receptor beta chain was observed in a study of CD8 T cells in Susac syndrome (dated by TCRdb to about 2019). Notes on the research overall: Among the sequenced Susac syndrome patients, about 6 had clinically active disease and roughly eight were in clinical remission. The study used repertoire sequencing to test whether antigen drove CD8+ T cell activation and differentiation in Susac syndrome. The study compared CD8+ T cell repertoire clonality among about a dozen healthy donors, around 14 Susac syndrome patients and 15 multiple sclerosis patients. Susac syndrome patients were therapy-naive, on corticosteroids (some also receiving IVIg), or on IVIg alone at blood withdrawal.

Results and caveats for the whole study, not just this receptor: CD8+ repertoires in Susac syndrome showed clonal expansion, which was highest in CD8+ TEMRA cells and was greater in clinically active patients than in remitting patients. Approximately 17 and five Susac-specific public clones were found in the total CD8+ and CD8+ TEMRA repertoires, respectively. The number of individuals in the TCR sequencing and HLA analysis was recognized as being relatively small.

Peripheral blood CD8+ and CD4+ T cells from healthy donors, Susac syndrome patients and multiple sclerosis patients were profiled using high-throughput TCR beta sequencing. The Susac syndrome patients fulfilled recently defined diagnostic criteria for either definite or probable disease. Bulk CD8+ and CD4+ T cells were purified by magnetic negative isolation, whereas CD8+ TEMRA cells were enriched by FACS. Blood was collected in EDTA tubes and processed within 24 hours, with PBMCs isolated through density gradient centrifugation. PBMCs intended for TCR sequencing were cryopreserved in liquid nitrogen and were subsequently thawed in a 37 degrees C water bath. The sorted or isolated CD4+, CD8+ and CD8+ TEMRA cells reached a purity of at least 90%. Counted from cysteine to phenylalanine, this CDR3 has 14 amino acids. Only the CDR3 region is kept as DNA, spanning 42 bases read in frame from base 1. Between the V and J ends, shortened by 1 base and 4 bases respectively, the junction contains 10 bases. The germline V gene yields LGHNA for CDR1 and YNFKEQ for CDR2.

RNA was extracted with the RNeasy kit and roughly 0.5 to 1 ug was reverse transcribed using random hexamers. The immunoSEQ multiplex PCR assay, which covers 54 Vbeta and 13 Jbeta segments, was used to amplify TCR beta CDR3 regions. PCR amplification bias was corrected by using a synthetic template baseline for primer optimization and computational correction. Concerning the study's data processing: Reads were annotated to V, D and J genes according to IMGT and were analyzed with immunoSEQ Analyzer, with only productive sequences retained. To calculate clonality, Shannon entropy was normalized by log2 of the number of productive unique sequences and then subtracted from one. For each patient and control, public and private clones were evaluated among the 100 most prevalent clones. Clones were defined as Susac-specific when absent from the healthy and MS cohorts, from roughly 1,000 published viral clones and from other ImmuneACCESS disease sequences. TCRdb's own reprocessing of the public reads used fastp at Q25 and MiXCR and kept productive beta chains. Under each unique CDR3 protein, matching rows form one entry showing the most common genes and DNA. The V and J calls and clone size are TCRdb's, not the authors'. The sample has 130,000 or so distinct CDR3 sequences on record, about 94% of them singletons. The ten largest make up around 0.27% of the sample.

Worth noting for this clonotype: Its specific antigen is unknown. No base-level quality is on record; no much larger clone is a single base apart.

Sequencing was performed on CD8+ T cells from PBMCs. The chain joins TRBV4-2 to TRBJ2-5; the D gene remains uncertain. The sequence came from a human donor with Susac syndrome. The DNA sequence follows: TGTGCCAGCAGCCAAGGGTCAGACTTAGAGACCCAGTACTTC. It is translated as CASSQGSDLETQYF.